Each of the 29 T cell receptor beta chains below was sequenced from the same sample in a study of T-cell memory formation after mild COVID-19. One entry per CDR3 protein, called by TCRdb with MiXCR from the 5' RACE reads. In the table there are roughly 120,000 distinct CDR3 sequences, roughly 15% of which are singletons. Sample: PBMCs or a T cell subset sorted from them (not recorded which). These TCRs come from an adult woman who had mild COVID-19 (a few samples of this study predate the infection). Cell type and time point are not known.

The chain has TRBV18 and TRBJ2-7; D gene unclear. Germline assignment: CDR1 KGHSH and CDR2 LQKENI. Trimming left V 2 bases short and J 4 bases short, with 15 bases between. The CDR3 extends over 15 amino acids. The DNA for the CDR3 is TGTGCCAGCTCACCAGGCGCTGGTGGGTGGTACGAGCAGTACTTC. It codes for CASSPGAGGWYEQYF.

This clonotype was detected a few times. In nucleotides, the CDR3 is TGTGCCAGCCGCACATTTCTCACAGATACGCAGTATTTT. Protein: CASRTFLTDTQYF. The V call is TRBV27, the J call TRBJ2-3, with D hard to call. The V gene's germline CDR1 is MNHEY and CDR2 SMNVEV (reference sequence). V lost 8 bases to trimming and J lost 2 bases, with 11 bases between them. The CDR3 extends over 13 amino acids.

This clonotype was picked up a small number of times. This chain joins TRBV5-1 and TRBJ2-7, with D tentatively TRBD1 (6 bases). Germline assignment: CDR1 SGHRS and CDR2 YFSETQ. The ends were cut back, 4 bases at V and 2 bases at J, with 13 bases in the middle. The CDR3 covers 14 residues. This CDR3 is CASSALQGTYEQYF. The CDR3 DNA follows: TGCGCCAGCAGCGCCTTACAGGGCACCTACGAGCAGTACTTC.

This chain links TRBV6-5 with TRBJ2-7, with D tentatively TRBD1 (5 bases). Germline V gene lookup returns CDR1 MNHEY and CDR2 SVGAGI. V was clipped by 3 bases and J by 5 bases, with 17 bases between them. The CDR3 contains 15 residues. CDR3 region: CASSYGQAVADEQYF. The CDR3 coding sequence is TGTGCCAGCAGTTATGGACAAGCCGTCGCGGACGAGCAGTACTTC.

The chain couples TRBV6-2 or TRBV6-3 to TRBJ2-7; TRBD1 matches 9 bases. The CDR3 is 17 amino acids. Per the germline V gene, CDR1 is MNHEY and CDR2 is SVGEGT. V dropped 6 bases and J dropped 5; count of bases not matched to a gene: 17. The CDR3: CASSRSPGTGTLHEQYF. The CDR3 nucleotides read TGTGCCAGCAGCCGCTCTCCCGGGACAGGGACCCTACACGAGCAGTACTTC.

The V and J genes are TRBV7-9 and TRBJ2-7; either TRBD1 or TRBD2 may supply D (5 bases each). V shed 6 bases and J shed 4 bases, with 13 bases lying between them. The CDR3 loop spans 13 amino acids. CDR1 is SEHNR and CDR2 is FQNEAQ in the germline V gene (reference sequence). For the CDR3, the DNA is TGTGCCAGCAGAGGGGCAGGAGGATACGAGCAGTACTTC. This encodes CASRGAGGYEQYF.

This clonotype has a handful of counts. J is TRBJ2-4 and V is TRBV27; possibly TRBD1 or TRBD2 for D (5 bases each). The V gene lost 6 bases and the J gene lost 7 bases, with 22 bases spanning the gap. The germline V gene has CDR1 MNHEY and CDR2 SMNVEV (reference sequence). CDR3 length equals 16 residues. The CDR3 DNA reads TGTGCCAGCAGACTCCTTTACGTGGGGGACCTGAACATTCAGTACTTC. As protein: CASRLLYVGDLNIQYF.

The chain recombines TRBV4-2 with TRBJ2-1; D remains ambiguous. Per the germline V gene, CDR1 is LGHNA and CDR2 is YNFKEQ. V lost 0 bases and J lost 2, with 14 bases in between. The CDR3 runs to 17 residues. DNA for the CDR3: TGTGCCAGCAGCCAAGAATTGACTGTAAAGCCCTACAATGAGCAGTTCTTC. Its protein is CASSQELTVKPYNEQFF.

This chain uses TRBV27 with TRBJ2-3, with 11 nucleotides matching TRBD1. This CDR3 is built from 15 residues. V lost 7 bases, J lost 8 bases, and 11 bases stayed unmatched. Per germline, CDR1 MNHEY and CDR2 SMNVEV (reference sequence). CDR3 region: CASKGQGAITGTQYF. DNA for the CDR3: TGTGCCAGCAAAGGACAGGGGGCGATAACGGGTACGCAGTATTTT.

The chain carries TRBV15 and TRBJ2-3; 11 nucleotides line up with TRBD2. V lost 5 bases, J lost 5 bases, and 9 bases stayed unmatched. The CDR3 totals 16 residues. Germline-derived CDR1 and CDR2 are LNHNV and YYDKDF (reference sequence). The CDR3: CATSPVSGGALDTQYF. For the CDR3, the DNA is TGTGCCACCAGCCCTGTTAGCGGGGGGGCATTAGATACGCAGTATTTT.

The CDR3 bases are TGCGCCAGCAGCTTGGGCGGTCCCTCTGGGGCCAACGTCCTGACTTTC. Translation gives CASSLGGPSGANVLTF. The chain employs TRBV5-1 and TRBJ2-6, with D hard to call. V gave up 0 bases and J gave up 0 bases, with 7 bases separating them. From germline, CDR1 is SGHRS and CDR2 YFSETQ. This CDR3 spans 16 amino acids.

V is TRBV29-1 and J is TRBJ2-3; 10 bases are shared with TRBD1. The V gene's germline CDR1 is SQVTM and CDR2 ANQGSEA. V dropped 8 bases and J dropped 0; count of bases not matched to a gene: 5. There are 14 residues in the CDR3. The CDR3 nucleotides read TGCAGCATCCCGGGACAGGGGAGCACAGATACGCAGTATTTT. Translation gives CSIPGQGSTDTQYF.

The chain links TRBV7-9 to TRBJ2-5; 10 bases are a match to TRBD2. CDR3 length: 14 residues. Germline V gene sequence: CDR1 SEHNR, CDR2 FQNEAQ (reference sequence). The ends lost 3 bases at V and 4 bases at J; junction bases unmatched: 2. Written as DNA, the CDR3 is TGTGCCAGCAGCTTGGGACTAGCGTCAGAGACCCAGTACTTC. Amino acid sequence: CASSLGLASETQYF. The full variable domain, in which reference TRBV7-9 and TRBJ2-5 provide the parts outside the CDR3, is DTGVSQNPRHKITKRGQNVTFRCDPISEHNRLYWYRQTLGQGPEFLTYFQNEAQLEKSRLLSDRFSAERPKGSFSTLEIQRTEQGDSAMYLCASSLGLASETQYFGPGTRLLVL.

This clonotype was seen a few times. The CDR3 reads CASSPHMGRDNEQFF. The CDR3 nucleotides are TGTGCCAGCAGTCCCCACATGGGACGAGACAATGAGCAGTTCTTC. The rearrangement links TRBV6-2 or TRBV6-3 to TRBJ2-1, with D perhaps assigned TRBD1 or TRBD2 (5 bases each). Trimming removed 5 bases at V and 5 bases at J, with 16 bases between. The CDR3 has 15 residues. Germline-derived CDR1 and CDR2 are MNHEY and SVGEGT.

This clonotype was observed many times. The chain is built from TRBV5-1 and TRBJ2-1; 9 nucleotides match TRBD1. Per germline, CDR1 SGHRS and CDR2 YFSETQ. J lost 8 bases, V lost 4 bases, and 7 bases had no gene match. The CDR3 runs to 14 residues. The CDR3 protein is CASSGRQGVYEQFF. Written as DNA, the CDR3 is TGCGCCAGCAGCGGGAGACAGGGGGTCTATGAGCAGTTCTTC.

In this sample, this clonotype turned up a few times. The genes are TRBV4-1 and TRBJ1-2; perhaps TRBD1 as D (5 bases). Germline lookup yields CDR1 MGHRA and CDR2 YSYEKL. The V gene lost 0 bases and the J gene lost 0 bases, with 8 bases spanning the gap. The CDR3 has 15 residues. Here the CDR3 DNA reads TGCGCCAGCAGCCAAGACGGGGGGGCTAACTATGGCTACACCTTC. It translates to CASSQDGGANYGYTF.

V and J are TRBV7-3 and TRBJ2-1, with unresolved D. This CDR3 spans 12 amino acids. CDR1 SGHTA and CDR2 FQGTGA come from the germline V gene. The V end was cut by 1 base, the J end by 9 bases, with 7 bases between. The CDR3 DNA reads TGTGCCAGCAGCTTAAAAGTAGGTGAGCAGTTCTTC. It specifies CASSLKVGEQFF.

The V and J genes are TRBV7-9 and TRBJ2-3; no clear D. The CDR3 loop spans 11 amino acids. Germline V lookup: CDR1 SEHNR, CDR2 FQNEAQ (reference sequence). The CDR3 here is CLSGYADTQYF. In DNA, the CDR3 is TGTTTATCCGGCTACGCGGATACGCAGTATTTT.

This clonotype was picked up a small number of times. The chain recombines TRBV4-1 with TRBJ2-7; 8 bases are a match to TRBD2. The ends lost 3 bases at V and 9 bases at J; junction bases unmatched: 7. The CDR3 runs to 13 residues. Germline loops: CDR1 MGHRA, CDR2 YSYEKL. The CDR3 DNA sequence: TGCGCCAGCAGCCAGGGATTAGCGGGACCGCAGTACTTC. This translates into CASSQGLAGPQYF.

Only a few counts were recorded for this clonotype. A junction boundary mismatches the germline segment, possibly from a read error. This chain links TRBV7-9 with TRBJ2-7; D is undetermined. The CDR3 covers 9 residues. Per the germline V gene, CDR1 is SEHNR and CDR2 is FQNEAQ (reference sequence). The CDR3 reads CADPCREDF. The DNA of the CDR3 is TGTGCCGACCCGTGCAGAGAGGACTTC.

Only a few counts were recorded for this clonotype. The chain couples TRBV20-1 to TRBJ1-2, with 7 bases fitting TRBD1. The CDR3 covers 13 residues. The V and J ends lost 5 bases and 2 bases, in that order; junction bases with no gene match: 5. Germline CDR1 reads DFQATT; CDR2 reads SNEGSKA (reference sequence). The CDR3 loop is CSARDRANYGYTF. In DNA form, the CDR3 reads TGCAGTGCTCGGGACAGAGCCAACTATGGCTACACCTTC.

This clonotype was seen a handful of times. The chain couples TRBV9 to TRBJ2-7; D remains ambiguous. The CDR3 spans 14 residues. Deletions cut 0 bases from V and 0 bases from J, with 7 bases between. Looked up from germline, CDR1 is SGDLS and CDR2 is YYNGEE. CDR3 coding DNA: TGTGCCAGCAGCGTAGCGGTAGCCTCCTACGAGCAGTACTTC. Amino acid sequence: CASSVAVASYEQYF. Using reference TRBV9 and TRBJ2-7 for the parts outside the CDR3, the full variable domain is DSGVTQTPKHLITATGQRVTLRCSPRSGDLSVYWYQQSLDQGLQFLIQYYNGEERAKGNILERFSAQQFPDLHSELNLSSLELGDSALYFCASSVAVASYEQYFGPGTRLTVT.

The chain joins TRBV6-2 or TRBV6-3 to TRBJ2-7; D possibly corresponds to TRBD2 (6 bases). The germline V and J ends were trimmed by 6 bases and 3 bases, with 21 bases remaining between them. The CDR3 consists of 16 residues. Germline loops: CDR1 MNHEY, CDR2 SVGEGT. The CDR3 sequence is CASSEPVTSSIYEQYF. In DNA form, the CDR3 reads TGTGCCAGCAGCGAACCCGTCACTAGCTCGATCTACGAGCAGTACTTC.

The sample holds a few counts of this clonotype. The chain is built from TRBV11-2 and TRBJ2-7; TRBD2 agrees at 10 bases. Germline CDR1 SGHAT, CDR2 FQNNGV. V shed 4 bases, J shed 4 bases, and the junction held 10 bases outside the gene matches. CDR3 size: 16 residues. This CDR3 is CASSSLQREGPYEQYF. CDR3 bases: TGTGCCAGCAGCTCTCTCCAGCGGGAGGGCCCGTACGAGCAGTACTTC.

This clonotype was found many times. In DNA form, the CDR3 reads TGTGCCAGCAGCCCAACCCGATTAGCGGGGGGGGAAAATACGCAGTATTTT. Translation gives CASSPTRLAGGENTQYF. The rearrangement links TRBV7-9 to TRBJ2-3; 11 nucleotides align to TRBD2. This CDR3 is built from 17 residues. The ends lost 5 bases at V and 7 bases at J; junction bases unmatched: 14. The germline V gene has CDR1 SEHNR and CDR2 FQNEAQ (reference sequence).

J is TRBJ2-1 and V is TRBV12-3 or TRBV12-4; TRBD2 might be the D (6 bases). There are 14 residues in the CDR3. With 3 bases removed from V and 2 bases from J, the gap between germline ends came to 8 bases. The CDR3 here is CASSLAGPYNEQFF. In nucleotides, the CDR3 is TGTGCCAGCAGTTTGGCGGGACCCTACAATGAGCAGTTCTTC.

This clonotype was detected only a few times. The chain employs TRBV7-3 and TRBJ2-5; TRBD2 matches 7 bases. J gave up 4 bases and V 5 bases, and 7 bases lay outside the gene matches. CDR3 length: 14 residues. CDR1 and CDR2 (germline): SGHTA, FQGTGA. The CDR3 DNA sequence: TGTGCCAGCAGCCCCCGGGGAGGGCCAGAGACCCAGTACTTC. Its translation: CASSPRGGPETQYF.

The J gene is TRBJ2-3, the V gene TRBV20-1; unclear D gene. Trimming left V 1 base short and J 0 bases short, with 11 bases between. This CDR3 comprises 15 residues. Germline V CDR1 and CDR2: DFQATT, SNEGSKA (reference sequence). CDR3 sequence reads: CSARVPITSTDTQYF. CDR3 bases: TGCAGTGCTAGAGTTCCGATTACTAGCACAGATACGCAGTATTTT.

The rearrangement links TRBV29-1 to TRBJ2-1, with D perhaps matching TRBD2 (8 bases). Germline lookup yields CDR1 SQVTM and CDR2 ANQGSEA. V was pared by 7 bases and J by 7 bases, with 20 bases between. This CDR3 has 14 amino acids. CDR3 loop: CSGHRGGRGNEQFF. CDR3 nucleotide sequence: TGCAGCGGCCACCGGGGGGGCAGGGGGAATGAGCAGTTCTTC.